This T cell receptor (beta chain) was obtained from a study of T cells of healthy individuals (dated 2018 in TCRdb). Libraries were made using 5' RACE. Sequencing used an Illumina MiSeq. The raw public data were reprocessed by TCRdb itself: fastp quality trimming at Q25, MiXCR clonotype calling, in-frame beta chains only. A single entry per CDR3 protein holds the most common genes and DNA from its merged rows. This sample holds about 41,000 distinct CDR3 sequences; approximately 4.5% were observed only once. Over 9% of the sample belongs to the ten largest clones. Remarks on this clonotype: Its specific antigen is unknown. Per-base quality was not reported, and no clone a single base away is much larger than it.

This clonotype was obtained from a human donor in good health.

CDR3 protein: CASSPTTSGPQHF. In nucleotide form, the sequence is TGTGCCAGCAGCCCGACGACCAGCGGGCCCCAGCATTTT. Recombination connected TRBV7-2 to TRBJ1-5; no confident D gene assignment can be made. The germline ends are 14 bases apart after V is trimmed by 5 bases and J by 9 bases. The germline V gene gives CDR1 as SGHTA and CDR2 as FQGNSA. The CDR3 covers 13 residues, taking in both the cysteine and the phenylalanine. The kept DNA is CDR3 alone, 39 bases in frame from the first base.